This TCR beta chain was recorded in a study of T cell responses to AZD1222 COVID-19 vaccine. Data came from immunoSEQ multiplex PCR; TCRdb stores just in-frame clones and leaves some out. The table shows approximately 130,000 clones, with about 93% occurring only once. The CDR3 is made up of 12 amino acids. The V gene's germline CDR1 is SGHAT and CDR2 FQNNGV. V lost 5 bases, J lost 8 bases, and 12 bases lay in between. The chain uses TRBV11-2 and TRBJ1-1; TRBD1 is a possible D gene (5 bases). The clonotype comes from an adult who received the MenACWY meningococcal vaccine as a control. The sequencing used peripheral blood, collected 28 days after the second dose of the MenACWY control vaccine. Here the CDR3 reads CASSNLGTEAFF. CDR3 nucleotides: TGTGCCAGCAGCAATCTAGGGACCGAAGCTTTCTTT. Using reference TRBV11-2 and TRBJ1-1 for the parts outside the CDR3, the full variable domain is EAGVAQSPRYKIIEKRQSVAFWCNPISGHATLYWYQQILGQGPKLLIQFQNNGVVDDSQLPKDRFSAERLKGVDSTLKIQPAKLEDSAVYLCASSNLGTEAFFGQGTRLTVV.